The 21 T cell receptor beta chains below come from one sample, sequenced in a study of blood T cell repertoires in COVID-19 (dated by TCRdb to the early 2020s). The method was the immunoSEQ multiplex PCR assay. The immuneACCESS repertoire file appears here via TCRdb, limited to in-frame rearrangements. These files lack a portion of the clones; in checked studies, under half of the deficit traces to unresolved V genes, and the cause of the others is not known. The sample table contains about 380,000 clones; only one count was recorded for around 87% of them. The ten largest account for under 1.5% of the sample. Specimen: PBMCs or T cells enriched from blood (not recorded which). The source is a man younger than 45 who had recovered from COVID-19.

There are a few counts of this clone. The rearrangement joins TRBV7-9 to TRBJ2-6; tentative D call: TRBD2 (5 bases). V was shortened by 0 bases and J by 2 bases, with 5 bases between the two germline ends. Per germline, CDR1 SEHNR and CDR2 FQNEAQ (reference sequence). The CDR3 totals 15 residues. The CDR3 reads CASSLAGTGANVLTF. The CDR3 bases are TGTGCCAGCAGCTTAGCCGGGACTGGGGCCAACGTCCTGACTTTC. Together with reference TRBV7-9 and TRBJ2-6, the CDR3 gives the full variable domain: DTGVSQNPRHKITKRGQNVTFRCDPISEHNRLYWYRQTLGQGPEFLTYFQNEAQLEKSRLLSDRFSAERPKGSFSTLEIQRTEQGDSAMYLCASSLAGTGANVLTFGAGSRLTVL.

V usage is TRBV19 and J usage is TRBJ1-5; no reliable D call. CDR1 is LNHDA, CDR2 SQIVND, per germline (reference sequence). This CDR3 spans 14 amino acids. V was shortened by 3 bases and J by 8 bases, with 14 bases between the two germline ends. CDR3: CASSMLLLQEPQHF. The CDR3 DNA follows: TGTGCCAGTAGTATGTTACTCCTTCAGGAGCCCCAGCATTTT.

The genes are TRBV6-1 and TRBJ1-2; TRBD1 aligns across 11 bases. CDR3 length: 17 amino acids. CDR1 is MNHNS and CDR2 is SASEGT in the germline V gene. J lost 7 bases, V lost 0 bases, and 10 bases had no gene match. CDR3 sequence: CASSEARVRTGGGGYTF. CDR3 DNA sequence: TGTGCCAGCAGTGAAGCTAGAGTAAGGACAGGGGGCGGTGGCTACACCTTC.

The CDR3 DNA reads as TGTGCCAGCAGCCTTATTAGCGGAGCCTACGAGCAGTACTTC. Residues: CASSLISGAYEQYF. This chain joins TRBV14 and TRBJ2-7, with D possibly being TRBD2 (6 bases). V was clipped by 4 bases and J by 2 bases, with 12 bases between them. CDR3 length: 14 residues. Germline CDR1 and CDR2: SGHDN and FVKESK.

The CDR3 DNA reads as TGTGCCAGCAGCCTGCGGCAGATCCAAGAGACCCAGTACTTC. It translates to CASSLRQIQETQYF. The chain recombines TRBV3-1 (or the pseudogene TRBV3-2) with TRBJ2-5, with D uncertain. Trimming removed 4 bases from V and 1 base from J, with 10 bases in between. The CDR3 length is 14 residues. CDR1 and CDR2 (germline): LGHDT, YNNKEL (reference sequence).

This chain uses TRBV9 with TRBJ2-7; 9 nucleotides match TRBD1. The V gene's germline CDR1 is SGDLS and CDR2 YYNGEE. The CDR3 runs to 16 residues. Unmatched junction bases numbered 11, after V lost 2 bases and J lost 5 bases. In DNA, the CDR3 is TGTGCCAGCAGCGTTTCGGCTGGGACAGGGCGGAACGAGCAGTACTTC. This translates into CASSVSAGTGRNEQYF.

V usage is TRBV13 and J usage is TRBJ1-1, with D possibly being TRBD1 (5 bases). The CDR3 extends over 15 amino acids. CDR1 and CDR2 from the germline V gene are PRHDT and FYEKMQ (reference sequence). V lost 3 bases and J 3 bases, leaving 14 bases between the germline ends. The CDR3 loop is CASSLPGKVDTEAFF. CDR3 in DNA: TGTGCCAGCAGCTTGCCAGGGAAGGTGGACACTGAAGCTTTCTTT.

This chain links TRBV19 with TRBJ1-4; D is unresolved. Trimming stripped 3 bases from V and 4 bases from J, with 6 bases between. Per the germline V gene, CDR1 is LNHDA and CDR2 is SQIVND (reference sequence). This CDR3 has 13 residues. DNA of the CDR3: TGTGCCAGTAGTATTGACTATAATGAAAAACTGTTTTTT. It is translated as CASSIDYNEKLFF.

The chain couples TRBV19 to TRBJ2-1; 10 nucleotides align to TRBD1. CDR1 and CDR2 from the germline V gene are LNHDA and SQIVND (reference sequence). The ends lost 4 bases at V and 6 bases at J; junction bases unmatched: 12. This CDR3 is built from 17 residues. The CDR3 here is CASSKGGHWDRGNEQFF. Written as DNA, the CDR3 is TGTGCCAGTAGTAAAGGGGGACATTGGGACAGGGGCAATGAGCAGTTCTTC. Full variable domain (outside the CDR3, taken from reference TRBV19 and TRBJ2-1): DGGITQSPKYLFRKEGQNVTLSCEQNLNHDAMYWYRQDPGQGLRLIYYSQIVNDFQKGDIAEGYSVSREKKESFPLTVTSAQKNPTAFYLCASSKGGHWDRGNEQFFGPGTRLTVL.

The chain joins TRBV7-9 to TRBJ2-2; D is possibly TRBD2 (5 bases). Between the trimmed V and J ends, which lost 6 bases and 0 bases, there was a span of 8 bases. Germline CDR1 reads SEHNR; CDR2 reads FQNEAQ (reference sequence). The CDR3 consists of 14 residues. CDR3 in DNA: TGTGCCAGCAGTCCGGGGACGAACACCGGGGAGCTGTTTTTT. Translating it yields CASSPGTNTGELFF.

The chain links TRBV7-6 to TRBJ1-1, with D maybe TRBD1 (6 bases). Trimming left V 7 bases short and J 5 bases short, with 14 bases between. The CDR3 consists of 13 residues. Germline-derived CDR1 and CDR2 are SGHVS and FNYEAQ. The CDR3 nucleotides read TGTGCCAGCATCGAAGGGGGGGGGACTGAAGCTTTCTTT. Encoded protein: CASIEGGGTEAFF.

This chain joins TRBV7-9 and TRBJ2-2; possible D gene TRBD2, 5 bases. CDR3 length equals 15 residues. Trimming removed 3 bases at V and 1 base at J, with 9 bases between. In germline, CDR1 is SEHNR, CDR2 FQNEAQ (reference sequence). The CDR3 loop reads CASSFPRGNTGELFF. CDR3 sequence (DNA): TGTGCCAGCAGCTTTCCCCGGGGGAACACCGGGGAGCTGTTTTTT.

Of note for this clone: This same CDR3 is encoded by further DNA sequences in the sample. The rearrangement links TRBV6-5 to TRBJ1-1; D perhaps matches TRBD1 (5 bases). V lost 2 bases to trimming and J lost 5 bases, with 9 bases between them. CDR3 size: 13 residues. CDR1 and CDR2 from the germline V gene are MNHEY and SVGAGI. CDR3: CASSYGRATEAFF. CDR3 coding DNA: TGTGCCAGCAGTTACGGCAGGGCAACTGAAGCTTTCTTT.

This chain joins TRBV7-2 and TRBJ2-3, with 9 bases identical to TRBD1. The CDR3 runs to 16 residues. Germline V gene lookup returns CDR1 SGHTA and CDR2 FQGNSA. After removal of 2 bases from V and 3 bases from J, the junction contained 6 bases not matched to a gene. DNA for the CDR3: TGTGCCAGCAGCTTATTAGGACAGGGGTTAACAGATACGCAGTATTTT. Its translation is CASSLLGQGLTDTQYF.

The rearrangement joins TRBV5-1 to TRBJ1-5; unclear D gene. Trimming took off 1 base at V and 4 bases at J, with 9 bases between the two ends. In germline, CDR1 is SGHRS, CDR2 YFSETQ. The CDR3 extends over 14 amino acids. The CDR3 protein is CASSLLQLNQPQHF. For the CDR3, the DNA is TGCGCCAGCAGCTTGCTACAGCTAAATCAGCCCCAGCATTTT.

The chain links TRBV5-6 to TRBJ2-3; 9 bases map to TRBD1. Germline lookup yields CDR1 SGHDT and CDR2 YYEEEE. With V trimmed by 4 bases and J by 0 bases, 9 bases remained unmatched. The CDR3 length is 17 residues. CDR3 coding DNA: TGTGCCAGCAGCCTTGTGGACAGGGGATGGAGCACAGATACGCAGTATTTT. This translates into CASSLVDRGWSTDTQYF.

The chain joins TRBV29-1 to TRBJ1-5, with D possibly TRBD1 on 6 matching bases. The CDR3 runs 13 residues. Trimming removed 6 bases at V and 3 bases at J, with 12 bases between. CDR1 is SQVTM, CDR2 ANQGSEA, per germline. CDR3 nucleotides: TGCAGCGTCGGGTGGGACAACAATCAGCCCCAGCATTTT. This encodes CSVGWDNNQPQHF. The full variable domain, in which reference TRBV29-1 and TRBJ1-5 provide the parts outside the CDR3, is SAVISQKPSRDICQRGTSLTIQCQVDSQVTMMFWYRQQPGQSLTLIATANQGSEATYESGFVIDKFPISRPNLTFSTLTVSNMSPEDSSIYLCSVGWDNNQPQHFGDGTRLSIL.

V gene TRBV9 combines with J gene TRBJ1-6; weak D call: TRBD1 (5 bases). The CDR3 length is 14 residues. V lost 3 bases to trimming and J lost 8 bases, with 12 bases between them. Per germline, CDR1 SGDLS and CDR2 YYNGEE. The CDR3 DNA is TGTGCCAGCAGCGGGTCCAGGGCCGATTCACCCCTCCACTTT. Translated, it gives CASSGSRADSPLHF.

This rearrangement joins TRBV6-1 to TRBJ1-4; a possible D gene is TRBD1 (5 bases). The germline V and J ends were trimmed by 3 bases and 2 bases, with 7 bases remaining between them. The CDR3 is 14 amino acids. Germline CDR1 reads MNHNS; CDR2 reads SASEGT. This chain's CDR3 is CASSETVTNEKLFF. As DNA, the CDR3 is TGTGCCAGCAGTGAGACAGTTACTAATGAAAAACTGTTTTTT.

The chain combines TRBV7-2 with TRBJ1-3, with no clear D. Between the trimmed V and J ends, which lost 1 base and 3 bases, there was a span of 13 bases. This CDR3 contains 16 residues. Germline values: CDR1 SGHTA, CDR2 FQGNSA. The CDR3 is CASSLGPSGFGNTIYF. The CDR3 DNA is TGTGCCAGCAGCTTAGGCCCCTCGGGTTTTGGAAACACCATATATTTT.

This chain uses TRBV7-2 with TRBJ2-5, with 9 bases matching TRBD2. This CDR3 region has 19 residues. The V segment lost 1 base and the J segment 4 bases; nucleotides outside the gene matches: 16. Per the germline V gene, CDR1 is SGHTA and CDR2 is FQGNSA. CDR3 DNA sequence: TGTGCCAGCAGCTTAGGAGGCGCGCGGGAGGGGGGGCCCGGAGAGACCCAGTACTTC. Residues: CASSLGGAREGGPGETQYF.